This record concerns one T cell receptor beta chain sequence. Its antigen is undetermined. Germline-derived CDR1 and CDR2 are SQVTM and ANQGSEA. The CDR3 has 12 amino acids. V dropped 7 bases and J dropped 11; count of bases not matched to a gene: 12. Primers used in a second PCR of about 6 to 12 cycles were a sample-barcoded 5' primer and a J-beta primer mix. A template-switch adaptor that had 12 random nucleotides put a tag on each cDNA molecule. TCRdb itself ran the 5' RACE reads through MiXCR, one entry per CDR3 protein. The sample carries a few hundred thousand distinct CDR3 sequences, about 55% recorded once. Healthy Caucasian individuals from Russia aged about 6 to 95 were enrolled as donors. The data originate from a study of blood T cells in healthy people across ages. Study findings and constraints: Higher diversity and more naive CD4+ cells were features of long-lived donors, compared to aged donors. Diversity of TCR beta per million T cells declined in a roughly linear way with age.

The V call is TRBV29-1, the J call TRBJ2-5; 8 bases match TRBD1. Material: blood. The source of this sequence is a man aged 55 to 70 in good health. CDR3 sequence: CSARTGMNEQYF. The CDR3 DNA is TGCAGCGCTCGGACAGGGATGAATGAGCAGTACTTC. The full variable domain, with the rest looked up from reference TRBV29-1 and TRBJ2-5, is SAVISQKPSRDICQRGTSLTIQCQVDSQVTMMFWYRQQPGQSLTLIATANQGSEATYESGFVIDKFPISRPNLTFSTLTVSNMSPEDSSIYLCSARTGMNEQYFGPGTRLLVL.